The following is a T cell receptor (beta chain) sequence with its context. A modified ARM-PCR protocol with three rounds of nested PCR amplified TCRbeta. Each CDR3 protein is one row after TCRdb ran MiXCR on the multiplex PCR reads. The sample includes 94,000 or so distinct CDR3 sequences, 76% of them seen just once. These data belong to a study of tumor and adjacent non-tumor tissue in lung cancer. The template was RNA from unsorted bulk tissue. More than 3 cm separated this lung sample from the edge of the tumor. CDR1 is MDHEN and CDR2 is SYDVKM in the germline V gene. The CDR3 length is 15 residues.

This clonotype was obtained from a woman between 45 and 60 years old with non-small cell lung cancer. The specimen sequenced was distant non-tumor lung tissue. The V and J genes are TRBV28 and TRBJ1-5; possible D gene TRBD1, 5 bases. DNA of the CDR3: TGTGTCGGCAAATGGTCAGGGATCAGCAATCAGCCCCAGCATTTT. Residues: CVGKWSGISNQPQHF.